The entry that follows covers one T cell receptor beta chain sequence. The antigen is undetermined. This sample is part of a study of cytomegalovirus exposure and HLA in healthy donors. Study results and caveats: Several top significant clusters appeared, in a later analysis, to be linked to common viral pathogens.

Germline assignment: CDR1 MNHNS and CDR2 SASEGT. This CDR3 is built from 15 residues. J lost 5 bases, V lost 4 bases, and 5 bases had no gene match. PCR amplification relied on 60 Vbeta primers (plus 13 Jbeta primers). Repertoires were generated with immunoSEQ multiplex PCR, while TCRdb's copy carries only in-frame clones and drops some. The table lists some 97,000 clones, around three quarters of them singletons. The material sequenced was PBMCs. The sequence was obtained from a female donor in good health and CMV-seropositive. The rearrangement links TRBV6-1 to TRBJ2-2; 9 positions agree with TRBD1. The CDR3 sequence: CASSVRGQGTGELFF. The CDR3 DNA reads TGTGCCAGCAGTGTGAGGGGACAGGGAACCGGGGAGCTGTTTTTT.